The 6 T cell receptor beta chains given below trace back to one sample, sequenced in a study of identical twins. TCRdb fed the 5' RACE reads into MiXCR, producing one record per CDR3 protein. There are 600,000 to 850,000 distinct CDR3 sequences in the sample; roughly 20% occur only once, and roughly 14% lies in the top ten. These data were also filed under a second study, of T cells expressing NK-cell markers.

Sequencing was performed on PBMCs. The receptor source for this set is a woman aged 18-30 years in good health.

V and J are TRBV19 and TRBJ1-5; no definite D call. V was clipped by 4 bases and J by 4 bases, with 14 bases between them. CDR3 size: 15 residues. Per germline, CDR1 LNHDA and CDR2 SQIVND (reference sequence). CDR3 protein: CASSNGRQANQPQHF. Here the CDR3 DNA reads TGTGCCAGTAGTAATGGACGGCAGGCAAATCAGCCCCAGCATTTT.

The V gene is TRBV4-1, the J gene TRBJ2-2; D is possibly TRBD1 (6 bases). The CDR3 covers 15 residues. V was shortened by 0 bases and J by 7 bases, with 12 bases between the two germline ends. The V gene's germline CDR1 is MGHRA and CDR2 YSYEKL. The CDR3 loop reads CASSQDPRGVGELFF. The CDR3 DNA follows: TGCGCCAGCAGCCAAGATCCCAGGGGAGTCGGGGAGCTGTTTTTT.

This clonotype showed up just a few times. This chain connects TRBV20-1 to TRBJ2-3; 7 bases agree with TRBD2. The CDR3 loop spans 16 amino acids. Trimming at V came to 1 base and at J to 2 bases, leaving 9 bases not matched to a gene. Germline assignment: CDR1 DFQATT and CDR2 SNEGSKA (reference sequence). The CDR3 nucleotides are TGCAGTGCTAGAGGGGTCGGTAGCGGGTCCACAGATACGCAGTATTTT. Translating gives CSARGVGSGSTDTQYF.

The V gene is TRBV29-1, the J gene TRBJ2-5; D gene uncertain. Germline V gene lookup returns CDR1 SQVTM and CDR2 ANQGSEA. The V end lost 4 bases, the J end lost 5 bases, and 8 bases lay between the germline ends. The CDR3 is 11 residues long. This CDR3 is CSVVGYETQYF. CDR3 in DNA: TGCAGCGTTGTAGGGTATGAGACCCAGTACTTC.

The chain combines TRBV27 with TRBJ2-1; D gene unclear. CDR1 is MNHEY and CDR2 is SMNVEV in the germline V gene (reference sequence). The CDR3 contains 16 residues. Between the trimmed V and J ends, which lost 5 bases and 6 bases, there was a span of 20 bases. The CDR3 sequence: CASSPLDVAGFNEQFF. The CDR3 DNA reads TGTGCCAGCAGTCCCCTTGACGTAGCAGGTTTCAATGAGCAGTTCTTC.

This clonotype was counted a few times. V and J are TRBV6-1 and TRBJ2-3, with no clear D. The CDR3 is made up of 12 amino acids. Germline-derived CDR1 and CDR2 are MNHNS and SASEGT. CDR3 coding DNA: TGTGTCTCCTCGGGTCAGACAGATACGCAGTATTTT. It encodes CVSSGQTDTQYF.